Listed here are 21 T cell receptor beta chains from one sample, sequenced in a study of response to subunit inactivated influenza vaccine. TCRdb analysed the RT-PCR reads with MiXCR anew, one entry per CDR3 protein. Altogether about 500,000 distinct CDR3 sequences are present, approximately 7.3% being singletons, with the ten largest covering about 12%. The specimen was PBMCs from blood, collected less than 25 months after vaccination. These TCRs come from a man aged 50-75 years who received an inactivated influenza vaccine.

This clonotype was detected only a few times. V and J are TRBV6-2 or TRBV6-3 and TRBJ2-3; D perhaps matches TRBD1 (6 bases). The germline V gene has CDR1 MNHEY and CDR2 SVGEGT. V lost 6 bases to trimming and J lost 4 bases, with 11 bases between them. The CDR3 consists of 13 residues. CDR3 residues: CASSGQLSDTQYF. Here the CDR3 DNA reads TGTGCCAGCAGCGGACAGCTATCAGATACGCAGTATTTT.

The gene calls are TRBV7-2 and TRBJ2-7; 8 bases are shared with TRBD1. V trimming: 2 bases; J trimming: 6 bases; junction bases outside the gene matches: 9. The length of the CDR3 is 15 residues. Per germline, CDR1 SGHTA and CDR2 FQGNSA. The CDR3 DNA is TGTGCCAGCAGCTTAACAGGACAGGGAATTGGCGAGCAGTACTTC. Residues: CASSLTGQGIGEQYF.

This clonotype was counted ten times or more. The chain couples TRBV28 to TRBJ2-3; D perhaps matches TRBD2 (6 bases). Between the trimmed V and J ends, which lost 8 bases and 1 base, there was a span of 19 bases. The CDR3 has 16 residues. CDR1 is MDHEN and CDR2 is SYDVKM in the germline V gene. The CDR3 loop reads CASDGPRRGRTDTQYF. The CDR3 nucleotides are TGTGCCAGCGACGGCCCGAGGCGGGGCCGCACAGATACGCAGTATTTT.

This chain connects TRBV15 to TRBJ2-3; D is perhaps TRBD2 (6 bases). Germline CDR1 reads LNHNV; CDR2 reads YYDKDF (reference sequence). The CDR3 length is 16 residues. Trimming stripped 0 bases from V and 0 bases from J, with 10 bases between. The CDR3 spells CATSRDLTRSTDTQYF. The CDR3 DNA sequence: TGTGCCACCAGCAGAGATCTGACTAGAAGCACAGATACGCAGTATTTT.

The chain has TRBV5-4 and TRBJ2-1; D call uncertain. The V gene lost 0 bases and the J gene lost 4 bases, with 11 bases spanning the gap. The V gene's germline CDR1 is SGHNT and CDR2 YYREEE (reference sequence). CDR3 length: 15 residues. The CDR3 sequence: CASSLEMAAYNEQFF. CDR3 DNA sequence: TGTGCCAGCAGCTTGGAAATGGCGGCTTACAATGAGCAGTTCTTC.

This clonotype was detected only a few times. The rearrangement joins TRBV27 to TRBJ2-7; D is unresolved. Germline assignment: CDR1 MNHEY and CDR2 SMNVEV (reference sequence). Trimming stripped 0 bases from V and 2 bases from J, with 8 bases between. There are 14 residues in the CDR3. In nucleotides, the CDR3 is TGTGCCAGCAGTTTATCTCTGGAACCCTACGAGCAGTACTTC. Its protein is CASSLSLEPYEQYF.

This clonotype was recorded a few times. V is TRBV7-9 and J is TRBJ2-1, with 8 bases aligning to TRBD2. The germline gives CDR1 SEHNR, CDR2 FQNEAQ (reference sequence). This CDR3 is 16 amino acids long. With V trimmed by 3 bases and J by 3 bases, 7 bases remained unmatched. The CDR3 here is CASSFGGGPLYNEQFF. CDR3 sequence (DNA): TGTGCCAGCAGCTTCGGGGGGGGACCCCTCTACAATGAGCAGTTCTTC.

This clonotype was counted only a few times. CDR3 loop: CSASSRVTGGPADTQYF. The CDR3 DNA sequence: TGCAGTGCTAGTTCTAGGGTTACGGGGGGGCCTGCAGATACGCAGTATTTT. This chain uses TRBV20-1 with TRBJ2-3, with 8 bases that match TRBD2. This CDR3 contains 17 residues. Germline-derived CDR1 and CDR2 are DFQATT and SNEGSKA (reference sequence). J lost 4 bases, V lost 3 bases, and 15 bases had no gene match.

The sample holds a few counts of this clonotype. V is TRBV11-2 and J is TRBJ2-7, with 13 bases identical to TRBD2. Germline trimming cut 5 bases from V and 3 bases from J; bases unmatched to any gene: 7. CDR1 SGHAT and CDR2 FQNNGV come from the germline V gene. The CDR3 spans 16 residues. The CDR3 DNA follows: TGTGCCAGCAGCGCTACGACTAGCGGGGGGTTCTACGAGCAGTACTTC. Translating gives CASSATTSGGFYEQYF.

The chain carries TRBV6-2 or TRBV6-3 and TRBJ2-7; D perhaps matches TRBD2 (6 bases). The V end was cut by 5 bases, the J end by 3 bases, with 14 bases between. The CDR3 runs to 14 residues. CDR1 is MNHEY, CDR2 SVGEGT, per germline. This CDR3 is CASSNVGTDYEQYF. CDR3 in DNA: TGTGCCAGCAGTAACGTCGGGACTGACTACGAGCAGTACTTC.

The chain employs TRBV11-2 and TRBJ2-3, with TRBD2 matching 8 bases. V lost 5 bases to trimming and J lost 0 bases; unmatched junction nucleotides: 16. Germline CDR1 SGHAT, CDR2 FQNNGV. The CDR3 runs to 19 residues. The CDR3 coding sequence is TGTGCCAGCAGCCAGAGTTCTAGCGGGCAATTTGCTAGCACAGATACGCAGTATTTT. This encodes CASSQSSSGQFASTDTQYF.

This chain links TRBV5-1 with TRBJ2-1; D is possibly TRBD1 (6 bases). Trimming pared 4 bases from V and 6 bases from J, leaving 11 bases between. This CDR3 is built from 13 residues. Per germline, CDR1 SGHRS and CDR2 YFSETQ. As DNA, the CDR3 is TGCGCCAGCAGCCCGGGACAACTCAATGAGCAGTTCTTC. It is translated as CASSPGQLNEQFF.

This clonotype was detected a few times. The CDR3 DNA sequence: TGTGCCAGCAGCACTTTGAACACTGAAGCTTTCTTT. Its translation is CASSTLNTEAFF. V gene TRBV7-2 combines with J gene TRBJ1-1; D is unclear. Germline V CDR1 and CDR2: SGHTA, FQGNSA. This CDR3 is built from 12 residues. Trimming stripped 5 bases from V and 0 bases from J, with 4 bases between.

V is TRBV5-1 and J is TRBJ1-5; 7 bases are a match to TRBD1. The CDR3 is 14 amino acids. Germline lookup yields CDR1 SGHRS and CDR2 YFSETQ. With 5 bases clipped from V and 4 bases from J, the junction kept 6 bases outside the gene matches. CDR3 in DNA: TGCGCCAGCAGACCGGGACAGTTGAATCAGCCCCAGCATTTT. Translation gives CASRPGQLNQPQHF.

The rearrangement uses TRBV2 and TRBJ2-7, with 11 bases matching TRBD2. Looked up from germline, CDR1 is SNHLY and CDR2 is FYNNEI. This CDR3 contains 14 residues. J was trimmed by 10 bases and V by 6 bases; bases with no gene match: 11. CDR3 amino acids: CASRPLAGGPSQYF. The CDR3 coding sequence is TGTGCCAGCAGGCCCCTAGCGGGGGGCCCCTCCCAGTACTTC. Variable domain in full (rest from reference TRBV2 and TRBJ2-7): EPEVTQTPSHQVTQMGQEVILRCVPISNHLYFYWYRQILGQKVEFLVSFYNNEISEKSEIFDDQFSVERPDGSNFTLKIRSTKLEDSAMYFCASRPLAGGPSQYFGPGTRLTVT.

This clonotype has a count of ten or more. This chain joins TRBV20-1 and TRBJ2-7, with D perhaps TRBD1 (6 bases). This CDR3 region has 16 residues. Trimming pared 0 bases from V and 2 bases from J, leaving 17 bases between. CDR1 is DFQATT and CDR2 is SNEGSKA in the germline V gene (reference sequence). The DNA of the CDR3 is TGCAGTGCTAGAGATATCTGGGGGCTAGGGCCCTACGAGCAGTACTTC. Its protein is CSARDIWGLGPYEQYF.

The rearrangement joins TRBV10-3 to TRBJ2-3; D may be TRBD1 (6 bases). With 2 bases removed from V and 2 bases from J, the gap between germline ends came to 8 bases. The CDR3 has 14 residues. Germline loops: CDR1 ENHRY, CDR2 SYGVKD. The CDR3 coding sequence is TGTGCCATCAGTGAGGGGGACATCACAGATACGCAGTATTTT. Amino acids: CAISEGDITDTQYF.

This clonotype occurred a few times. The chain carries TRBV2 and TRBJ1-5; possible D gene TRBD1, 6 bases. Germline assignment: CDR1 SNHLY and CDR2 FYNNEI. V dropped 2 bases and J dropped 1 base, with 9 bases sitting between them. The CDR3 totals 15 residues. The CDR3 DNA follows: TGTGCCAGCAGTGAATTACAGGGCAGCAATCAGCCCCAGCATTTT. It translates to CASSELQGSNQPQHF.

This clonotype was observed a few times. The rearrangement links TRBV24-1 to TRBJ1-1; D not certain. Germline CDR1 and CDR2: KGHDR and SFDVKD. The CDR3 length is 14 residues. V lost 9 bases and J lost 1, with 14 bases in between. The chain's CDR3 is CATSRTSENTEAFF. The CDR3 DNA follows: TGTGCCACCTCCCGGACGAGTGAGAACACTGAAGCTTTCTTT.

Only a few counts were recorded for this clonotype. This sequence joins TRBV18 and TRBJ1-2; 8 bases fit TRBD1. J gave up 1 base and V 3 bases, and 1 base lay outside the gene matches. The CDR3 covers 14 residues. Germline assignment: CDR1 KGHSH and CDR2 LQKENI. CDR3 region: CASSPDRGNYGYTF. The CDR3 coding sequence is TGTGCCAGCTCACCTGACAGGGGTAACTATGGCTACACCTTC.

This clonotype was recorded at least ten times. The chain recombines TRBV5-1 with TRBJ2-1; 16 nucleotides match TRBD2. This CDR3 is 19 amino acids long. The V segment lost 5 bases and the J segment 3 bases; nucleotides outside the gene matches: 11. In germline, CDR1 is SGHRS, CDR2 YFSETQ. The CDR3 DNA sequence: TGCGCCAGCAGAGTGATAGGGACTAGCGGGGGGGCCGGCTACAATGAGCAGTTCTTC. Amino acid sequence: CASRVIGTSGGAGYNEQFF.